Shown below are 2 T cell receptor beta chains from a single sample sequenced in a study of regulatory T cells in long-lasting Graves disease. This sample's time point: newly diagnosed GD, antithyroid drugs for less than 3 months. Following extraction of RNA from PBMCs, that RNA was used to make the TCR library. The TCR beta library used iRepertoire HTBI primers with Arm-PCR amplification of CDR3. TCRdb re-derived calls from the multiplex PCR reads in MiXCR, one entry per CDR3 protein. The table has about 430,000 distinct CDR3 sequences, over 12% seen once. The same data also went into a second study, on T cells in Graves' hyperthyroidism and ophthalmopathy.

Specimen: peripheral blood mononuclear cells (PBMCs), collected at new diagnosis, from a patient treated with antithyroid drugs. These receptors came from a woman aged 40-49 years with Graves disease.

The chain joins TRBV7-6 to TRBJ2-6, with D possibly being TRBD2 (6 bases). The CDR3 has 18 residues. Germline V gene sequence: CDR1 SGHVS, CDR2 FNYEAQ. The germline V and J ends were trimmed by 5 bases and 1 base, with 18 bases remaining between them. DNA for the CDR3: TGTGCCAGCAGCGCTGGGATGCGGGGATCTTCTGGGGCCAACGTCCTGACTTTC. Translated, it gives CASSAGMRGSSGANVLTF. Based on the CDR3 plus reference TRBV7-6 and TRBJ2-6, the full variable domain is GAGVSQSPRYKVTKRGQDVALRCDPISGHVSLYWYRQALGQGPEFLTYFNYEAQQDKSGLPNDRFSAERPEGSISTLTIQRTEQRDSAMYRCASSAGMRGSSGANVLTFGAGSRLTVL.

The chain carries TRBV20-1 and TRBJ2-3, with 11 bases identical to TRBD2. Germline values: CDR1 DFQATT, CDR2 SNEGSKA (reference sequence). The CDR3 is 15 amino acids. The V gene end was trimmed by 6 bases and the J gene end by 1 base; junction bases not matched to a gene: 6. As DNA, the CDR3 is TGCAGTGCATTCCTAGCGGGAGGCCGCACAGATACGCAGTATTTT. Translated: CSAFLAGGRTDTQYF.